The clone carrying this T cell receptor (beta chain) came up once. Its antigen is as yet unknown. The data derive from a study of T cell responses to AZD1222 COVID-19 vaccine. Study observations and caveats: Clonal diversity was possibly underestimated; the donors were predominantly white British and more often female. Reportedly, close to half of spike-specific TCRs are directed against unmutated variant regions. Spike-specific TCRs gained breadth and depth after people received two AZD1222 doses. The CD4 TCRs associated with vaccination extended across spike and predominated at 160-218 and 743-854.

The table came from immunoSEQ multiplex PCR; TCRdb's copy has only in-frame clones and leaves some out. The table lists approximately 140,000 clones, around 90% of them singletons. Trimming stripped 6 bases from V and 8 bases from J, with 14 bases between. This CDR3 region has 13 residues. Germline-derived CDR1 and CDR2 are KGHSH and LQKENI. This chain connects TRBV18 to TRBJ2-4, with D unclear. The sequencing used peripheral blood, collected on day 0 of AZD1222 vaccination. The source of this sequence is an adult in good health. CDR3 bases: TGTGCCAGCTCGGACCCTGGATCGGACATTCAGTACTTC. It codes for CASSDPGSDIQYF.